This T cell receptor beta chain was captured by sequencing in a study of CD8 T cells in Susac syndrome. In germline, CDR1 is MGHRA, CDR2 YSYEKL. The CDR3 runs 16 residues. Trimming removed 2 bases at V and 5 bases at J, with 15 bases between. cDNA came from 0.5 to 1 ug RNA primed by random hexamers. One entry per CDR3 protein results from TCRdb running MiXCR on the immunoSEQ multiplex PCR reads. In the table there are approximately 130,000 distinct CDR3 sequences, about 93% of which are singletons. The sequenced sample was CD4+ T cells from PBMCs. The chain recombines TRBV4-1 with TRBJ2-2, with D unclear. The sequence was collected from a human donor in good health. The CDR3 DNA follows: TGCGCCAGCAGCCAAAAGGGCCAATTAGAAACCGGGGAGCTGTTTTTT. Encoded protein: CASSQKGQLETGELFF.